Listed below are T cell receptor beta chains from one sample, sequenced in a study of shared clonotypes between healthy human individuals. Libraries were prepared by immunoSEQ multiplex PCR; TCRdb keeps only in-frame clonotypes and omits some of them. In the table there are about 1.1 million clones, about four fifths of which are singletons. Sequencing was performed on memory CD4+ T cells from PBMCs. These receptors were collected from a man younger than 35 in good health. Some clones in this sample may be carry-over from other donors' samples. Both conserved end residues are part of each CDR3. A D gene is named only where the DNA matches it firmly. Clone size is shown for a subset of rows, as once, few, many or a class of expanded clone.

.	TRBV19	.	TRBJ1-1	CASKGRANTEAFF	TGTGCCAGTAAAGGCAGGGCCAACACTGAAGCTTTCTTT
.	TRBV5-6	.	TRBJ1-4	CASSLPATNEKLFF	TGTGCCAGCAGCTTACCCGCAACTAATGAAAAACTGTTTTTT
.	TRBV18	TRBD1	TRBJ2-2	CASSPWQGQANTGELFF	TGTGCCAGCTCACCATGGCAGGGACAGGCGAACACCGGGGAGCTGTTTTTT
.	TRBV28	.	TRBJ2-3	CASSPQGPNTQYF	TGTGCCAGCAGTCCCCAGGGACCGAATACGCAGTATTTT
.	TRBV6-6	TRBD2	TRBJ2-7	CASSYSGTGSYEQYF	TGTGCCAGCAGTTACAGCGGGACGGGATCCTACGAGCAGTACTTC
.	TRBV5-1	TRBD1	TRBJ2-5	CASSLTGAGQETQYF	TGCGCCAGCAGCCTGACAGGGGCCGGCCAAGAGACCCAGTACTTC
.	TRBV2	.	TRBJ1-1	CASRGLKAAEAFF	TGTGCCAGCAGGGGACTGAAGGCTGCTGAAGCTTTCTTT
.	TRBV28	TRBD1	TRBJ1-1	CASSPGTGLLVAFF	TGTGCCAGCAGTCCCGGGACAGGGCTTTTAGTGGCTTTCTTT
.	TRBV27	.	TRBJ2-3	CASTIRGMTDTQYF	TGTGCCAGCACAATCCGCGGGATGACAGATACGCAGTATTTT
.	TRBV18	.	TRBJ2-7	CASSPLDREGYEQYF	TGTGCCAGCTCACCGTTGGACAGGGAGGGCTACGAGCAGTACTTC
.	TRBV28	TRBD1	TRBJ1-2	CASTPPRGRGYTF	TGTGCCAGCACCCCACCCAGGGGGCGAGGCTACACCTTC
few	TRBV6-1	.	TRBJ2-3	CASSEFQGGAGVHTQYF	TGTGCCAGCAGTGAATTTCAAGGGGGCGCGGGAGTACATACGCAGTATTTT
.	TRBV5-1	TRBD2	TRBJ2-7	CASSPELAGTNYEQYF	TGCGCCAGCAGCCCGGAACTAGCGGGCACCAACTACGAGCAGTACTTC
.	TRBV5-1	TRBD1	TRBJ1-1	CASSLQTGGVNTEAFF	TGCGCCAGCAGCTTACAGACAGGGGGCGTGAACACTGAAGCTTTCTTT
.	TRBV11-3	TRBD2	TRBJ2-5	CASSHRLAGGSETQYF	TGTGCCAGCAGCCATCGACTAGCGGGAGGGTCGGAGACCCAGTACTTC
once	TRBV10-3	.	TRBJ2-1	CAISESSGNNEQFF	TGTGCCATCAGTGAGTCGAGCGGTAACAATGAGCAGTTCTTC
.	TRBV28	.	TRBJ1-4	CASSGRANEKLFF	TGTGCCAGCTCCGGGAGGGCTAATGAAAAACTGTTTTTT
.	TRBV5-1	.	TRBJ1-1	CASSYSGTDLSEAFF	TGCGCCAGCAGCTATTCCGGGACGGATCTCTCTGAAGCTTTCTTT
.	TRBV5-4	.	TRBJ1-1	CASSPRAGQTTEAFF	TGTGCCAGCAGTCCGCGGGCAGGGCAGACCACTGAAGCTTTCTTT
.	TRBV5-1	.	TRBJ2-1	CASSPSVASYNEQFF	TGCGCCAGCAGCCCCTCGGTAGCTTCCTACAATGAGCAGTTCTTC
once	TRBV6-6	.	TRBJ1-4	CASSYPDRGDEKLFF	TGTGCCAGCAGTTACCCCGATCGGGGGGATGAAAAACTGTTTTTT
.	TRBV5-1	TRBD1	TRBJ1-1	CASSQGTGNTEAFF	TGCGCCAGCAGCCAAGGGACAGGGAACACTGAAGCTTTCTTT
.	TRBV6-5	.	TRBJ2-1	CASSVQGSYNEQFF	TGTGCCAGCAGCGTACAGGGATCCTACAATGAGCAGTTCTTC
.	TRBV7-6	.	TRBJ2-2	CASSARLGRNTGELFF	TGTGCCAGCAGCGCCCGACTAGGCCGGAACACCGGGGAGCTGTTTTTT
.	TRBV7-9	.	TRBJ2-5	CASSSYIGGGETQYF	TGTGCCAGCAGCTCTTATATCGGAGGGGGGGAGACCCAGTACTTC
once	TRBV28	.	TRBJ2-5	CASSQRNWETQYF	TGTGCCAGCAGCCAACGTAATTGGGAGACCCAGTACTTC
.	TRBV7-8	.	TRBJ2-7	CASSLVLATSYEQYF	TGTGCCAGCAGCTTGGTTCTCGCTACTTCTTACGAGCAGTACTTC
few	TRBV2	TRBD2	TRBJ2-1	CASSEGAGEGREQFF	TGTGCCAGCAGTGAAGGAGCGGGAGAAGGACGTGAGCAGTTCTTC
.	TRBV5-1	TRBD2	TRBJ2-1	CASSFSPGGNEQFF	TGCGCCAGCAGCTTTTCACCGGGGGGCAATGAGCAGTTCTTC
.	TRBV6-5	.	TRBJ2-7	CASSYPGTAAQYF	TGTGCCAGCAGTTACCCAGGGACCGCAGCGCAGTACTTC
few	TRBV2	TRBD1	TRBJ2-7	CASSLYGQGLYEQYF	TGTGCCAGCAGTTTATACGGACAGGGACTCTACGAGCAGTACTTC
.	TRBV11-2	.	TRBJ2-7	CASSLVQTYEQYF	TGTGCCAGCAGCTTAGTACAGACCTACGAGCAGTACTTC
.	TRBV7-2	.	TRBJ2-4	CASSLLGSSLGIQYF	TGTGCCAGCAGCTTACTCGGGTCCTCGCTGGGCATTCAGTACTTC
.	TRBV19	.	TRBJ2-7	CASSIAVGYEQYF	TGTGCCAGTAGTATAGCAGTAGGCTACGAGCAGTACTTC
.	TRBV27	.	TRBJ1-5	CASSLSRTQPQHF	TGTGCCAGCAGTTTAAGTCGAACCCAGCCCCAGCATTTT
.	TRBV4-2	.	TRBJ2-1	CASSQGLIKQFF	TGTGCCAGCAGCCAAGGTTTGATCAAGCAGTTCTTC
.	TRBV29-1	.	TRBJ2-3	CSVRGRSTDTQYF	TGCAGCGTTAGGGGTCGGAGCACAGATACGCAGTATTTT
once	TRBV5-1	.	TRBJ2-3	CASSLGPGTDTQYF	TGCGCCAGCAGCTTGGGTCCAGGCACAGATACGCAGTATTTT
.	TRBV14	.	TRBJ2-1	CASSQPIKTSYNEQFF	TGTGCCAGCAGCCAACCTATAAAAACCTCCTACAATGAGCAGTTCTTC
.	TRBV28	.	TRBJ1-5	CASSGGGEGNQPQHF	TGTGCCAGCAGTGGCGGGGGGGAGGGCAATCAGCCCCAGCATTTT
.	TRBV2	.	TRBJ2-3	CASSRDRLTTDTQYF	TGTGCCAGCAGTCGGGACCGCTTGACCACAGATACGCAGTATTTT
.	TRBV5-1	TRBD1	TRBJ2-5	CASSGRTGGDQETQYF	TGCGCCAGCAGCGGGAGGACAGGGGGGGACCAAGAGACCCAGTACTTC
few	TRBV4-1	.	TRBJ2-2	CASSHLPTITGELFF	TGCGCCAGCAGCCACCTCCCGACAATCACCGGGGAGCTGTTTTTT
many	TRBV14	.	TRBJ1-2	CASSRAVGLYGYTF	TGTGCCAGCAGCCGGGCGGTGGGACTCTATGGCTACACCTTC
.	TRBV5-1	.	TRBJ2-7	CASRAETYEQYF	TGCGCCAGCAGGGCAGAAACCTACGAGCAGTACTTC
.	TRBV2	.	TRBJ1-2	CASSSGPNYGYTF	TGTGCCAGCAGTTCTGGTCCCAACTATGGCTACACCTTC
.	TRBV7-3	TRBD1	TRBJ2-7	CASRSSGTGGYEQYF	TGTGCCAGCAGGTCCTCCGGGACAGGGGGCTACGAGCAGTACTTC
once	TRBV20-1	.	TRBJ2-7	CSASTNNLGF	TGCAGTGCTTCCACCAATAACCTAGGGTTC
few	TRBV7-2	.	TRBJ1-6	CASSFDGVNSPLHF	TGTGCCAGCAGCTTTGACGGGGTAAATTCACCCCTCCACTTT
.	TRBV5-1	TRBD1	TRBJ2-3	CASGTGWTDTQYF	TGCGCCAGCGGGACAGGGTGGACAGATACGCAGTATTTT
.	TRBV13	.	TRBJ2-6	CASSRRRTAGSGANVLTF	TGTGCCAGCAGCCGAAGAAGGACAGCCGGCTCTGGGGCCAACGTCCTGACTTTC
.	TRBV2	TRBD2	TRBJ2-1	CASIFKTSGSEQFF	TGTGCCAGCATTTTTAAGACTAGCGGGAGTGAGCAGTTCTTC